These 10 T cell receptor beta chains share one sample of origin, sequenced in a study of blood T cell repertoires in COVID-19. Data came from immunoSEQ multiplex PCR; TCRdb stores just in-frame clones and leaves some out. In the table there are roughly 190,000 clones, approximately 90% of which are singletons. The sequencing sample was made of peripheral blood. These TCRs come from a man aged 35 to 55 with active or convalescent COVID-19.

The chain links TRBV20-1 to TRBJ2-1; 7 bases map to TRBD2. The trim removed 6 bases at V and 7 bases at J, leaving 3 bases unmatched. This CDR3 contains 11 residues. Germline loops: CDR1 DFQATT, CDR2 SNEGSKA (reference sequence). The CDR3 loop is CSAGGLNEQFF. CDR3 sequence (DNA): TGCAGTGCGGGGGGGTTAAATGAGCAGTTCTTC.

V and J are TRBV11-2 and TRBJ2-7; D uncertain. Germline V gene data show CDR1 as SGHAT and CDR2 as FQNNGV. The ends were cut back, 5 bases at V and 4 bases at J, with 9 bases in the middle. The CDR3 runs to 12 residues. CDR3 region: CASSPPGYEQYF. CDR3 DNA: TGTGCCAGCAGCCCCCCCGGGTACGAGCAGTACTTC.

The CDR3 DNA sequence: TGTGCCAGCAGTTTATACTCCTGGACAGGTTACTCTGGGGCCAACGTCCTGACTTTC. Its translation is CASSLYSWTGYSGANVLTF. The chain employs TRBV28 and TRBJ2-6; 7 nucleotides agree with TRBD1. The CDR3 contains 19 residues. Germline V CDR1 and CDR2: MDHEN, SYDVKM. V shed 1 base, J shed 0 bases, and the junction held 9 bases outside the gene matches.

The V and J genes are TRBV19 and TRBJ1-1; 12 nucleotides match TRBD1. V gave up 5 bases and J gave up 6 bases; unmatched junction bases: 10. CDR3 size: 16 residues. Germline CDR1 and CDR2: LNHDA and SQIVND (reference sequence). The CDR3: CASSSRDRGRSAEAFF. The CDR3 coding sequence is TGTGCCAGTAGTTCTCGGGACAGGGGGCGTTCGGCTGAAGCTTTCTTT.

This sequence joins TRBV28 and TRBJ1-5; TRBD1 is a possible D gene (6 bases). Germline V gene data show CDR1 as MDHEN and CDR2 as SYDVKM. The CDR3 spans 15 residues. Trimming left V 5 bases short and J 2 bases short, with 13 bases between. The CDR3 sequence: CASSLQGWGNQPQHF. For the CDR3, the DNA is TGTGCCAGCAGTCTACAGGGCTGGGGCAATCAGCCCCAGCATTTT.

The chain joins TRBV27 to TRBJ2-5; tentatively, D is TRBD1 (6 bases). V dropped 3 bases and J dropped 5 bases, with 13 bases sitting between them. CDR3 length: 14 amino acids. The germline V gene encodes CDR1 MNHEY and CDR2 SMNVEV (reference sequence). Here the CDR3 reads CASSFQGSVETQYF. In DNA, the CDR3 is TGTGCCAGCAGTTTTCAGGGGTCAGTGGAGACCCAGTACTTC.

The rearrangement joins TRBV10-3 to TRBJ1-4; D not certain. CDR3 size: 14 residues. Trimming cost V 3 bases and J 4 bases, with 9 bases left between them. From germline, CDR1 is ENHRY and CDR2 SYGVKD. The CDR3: CAISDIRGNEKLFF. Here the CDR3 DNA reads TGTGCCATCAGTGATATTCGGGGTAATGAAAAACTGTTTTTT.

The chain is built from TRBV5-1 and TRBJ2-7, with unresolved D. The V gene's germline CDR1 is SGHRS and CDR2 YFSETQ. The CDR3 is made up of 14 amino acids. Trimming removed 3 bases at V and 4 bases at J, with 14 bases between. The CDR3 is CASSWAGGSYEQYF. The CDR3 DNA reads TGCGCCAGCAGCTGGGCAGGTGGTTCGTACGAGCAGTACTTC.

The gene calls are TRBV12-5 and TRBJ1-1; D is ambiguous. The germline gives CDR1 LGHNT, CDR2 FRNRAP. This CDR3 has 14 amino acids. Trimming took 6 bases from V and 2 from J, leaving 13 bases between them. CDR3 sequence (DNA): TGTGCTAGTGGCCCAGAAACCTTCAACACTGAAGCTTTCTTT. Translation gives CASGPETFNTEAFF.

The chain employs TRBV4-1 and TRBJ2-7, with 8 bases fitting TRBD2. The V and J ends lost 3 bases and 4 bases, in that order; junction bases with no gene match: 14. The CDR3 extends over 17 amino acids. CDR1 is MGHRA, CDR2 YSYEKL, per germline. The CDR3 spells CASSQDPWSGRIYEQYF. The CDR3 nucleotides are TGCGCCAGCAGCCAGGACCCCTGGAGCGGGAGAATTTACGAGCAGTACTTC.